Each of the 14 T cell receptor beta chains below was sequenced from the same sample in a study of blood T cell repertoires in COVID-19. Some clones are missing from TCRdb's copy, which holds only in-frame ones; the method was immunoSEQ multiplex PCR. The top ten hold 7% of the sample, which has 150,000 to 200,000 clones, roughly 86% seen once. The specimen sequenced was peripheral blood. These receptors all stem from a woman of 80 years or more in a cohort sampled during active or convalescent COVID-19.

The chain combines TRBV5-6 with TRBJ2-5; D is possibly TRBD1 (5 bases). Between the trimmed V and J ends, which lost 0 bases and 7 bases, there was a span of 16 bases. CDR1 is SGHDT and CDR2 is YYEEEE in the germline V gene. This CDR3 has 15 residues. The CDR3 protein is CASSLAGQGFGTQYF. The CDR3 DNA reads TGTGCCAGCAGCTTGGCAGGGCAGGGCTTCGGGACCCAGTACTTC.

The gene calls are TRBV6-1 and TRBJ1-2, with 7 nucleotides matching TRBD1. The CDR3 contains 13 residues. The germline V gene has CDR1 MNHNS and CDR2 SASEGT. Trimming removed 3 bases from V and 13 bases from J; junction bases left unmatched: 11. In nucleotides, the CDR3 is TGTGCCAGCAGTGAGTCGTTAAAGGGGGCGGTCACCTTC. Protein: CASSESLKGAVTF.

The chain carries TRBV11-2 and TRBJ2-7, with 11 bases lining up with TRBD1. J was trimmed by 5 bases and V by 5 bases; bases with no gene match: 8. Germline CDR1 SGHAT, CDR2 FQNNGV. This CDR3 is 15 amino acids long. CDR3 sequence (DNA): TGTGCCAGCAGCGCCTGGACAGGGGGCAGGGACGAGCAGTACGTC. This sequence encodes CASSAWTGGRDEQYV.

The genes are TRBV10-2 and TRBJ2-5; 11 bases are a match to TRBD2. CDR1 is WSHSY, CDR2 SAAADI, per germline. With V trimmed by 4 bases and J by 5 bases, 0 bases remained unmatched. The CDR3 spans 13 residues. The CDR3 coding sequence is TGCGCCAGCAGTGGACTAGCGGGGGAGACCCAGTACTTC. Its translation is CASSGLAGETQYF.

CDR3 DNA: TGTGCCAGCAGCCAAGATGTAGAATTTGGCGAGCAGTACTTC. It encodes CASSQDVEFGEQYF. The gene calls are TRBV4-2 and TRBJ2-7; D not certain. This CDR3 region has 14 residues. In germline, CDR1 is LGHNA, CDR2 YNFKEQ. Trimming removed 0 bases at V and 6 bases at J, with 12 bases between.

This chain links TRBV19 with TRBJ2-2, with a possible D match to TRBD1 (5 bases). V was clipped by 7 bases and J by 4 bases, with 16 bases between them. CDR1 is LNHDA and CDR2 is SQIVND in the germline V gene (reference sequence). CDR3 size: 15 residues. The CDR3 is CASNLRQGFTGELFF. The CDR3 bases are TGTGCCAGTAACCTAAGGCAGGGTTTCACCGGGGAGCTGTTTTTT.

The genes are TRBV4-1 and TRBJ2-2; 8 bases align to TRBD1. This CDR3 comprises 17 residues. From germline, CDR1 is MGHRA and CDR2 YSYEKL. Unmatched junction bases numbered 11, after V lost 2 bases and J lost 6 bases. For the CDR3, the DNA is TGCGCCAGCAGCCAATTAATGGGGACAGGTCGGGCCGGGGAGCTGTTTTTT. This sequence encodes CASSQLMGTGRAGELFF.

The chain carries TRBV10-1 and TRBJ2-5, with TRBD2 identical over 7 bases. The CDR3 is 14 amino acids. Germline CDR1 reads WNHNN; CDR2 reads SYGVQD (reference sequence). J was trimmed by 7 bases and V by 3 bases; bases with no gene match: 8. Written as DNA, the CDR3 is TGCGCCAGCAGTGACGGGACTACCTCAGGGACCCAGTACTTC. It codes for CASSDGTTSGTQYF.

The chain's CDR3 is CASSFPGTGYGYTF. The DNA for the CDR3 is TGTGCCAGTAGTTTCCCCGGGACAGGCTATGGCTACACCTTC. This chain joins TRBV19 and TRBJ1-2; TRBD1 aligns across 8 bases. V trimming: 5 bases; J trimming: 4 bases; junction bases outside the gene matches: 6. This CDR3 is 14 amino acids long. Germline CDR1 and CDR2: LNHDA and SQIVND (reference sequence).

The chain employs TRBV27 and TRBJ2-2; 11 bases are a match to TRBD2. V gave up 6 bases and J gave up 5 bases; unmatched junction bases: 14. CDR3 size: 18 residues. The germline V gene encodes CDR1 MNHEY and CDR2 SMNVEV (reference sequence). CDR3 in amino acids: CASRAGLAGVSPTGELFF. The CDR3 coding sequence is TGTGCCAGCAGGGCAGGACTAGCGGGCGTGTCTCCTACCGGGGAGCTGTTTTTT.

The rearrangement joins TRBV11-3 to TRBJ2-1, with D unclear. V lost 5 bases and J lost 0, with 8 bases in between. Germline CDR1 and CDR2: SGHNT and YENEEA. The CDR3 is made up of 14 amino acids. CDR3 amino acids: CASSPRDSYNEQFF. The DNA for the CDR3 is TGTGCCAGCAGCCCCCGAGACTCCTACAATGAGCAGTTCTTC.

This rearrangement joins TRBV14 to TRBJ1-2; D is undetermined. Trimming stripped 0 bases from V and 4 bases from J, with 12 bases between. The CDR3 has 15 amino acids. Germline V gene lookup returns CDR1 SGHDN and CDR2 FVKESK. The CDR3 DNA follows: TGTGCCAGCAGCCAAGATATAGTGAGTGTCTATGGCTACACCTTC. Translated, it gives CASSQDIVSVYGYTF.

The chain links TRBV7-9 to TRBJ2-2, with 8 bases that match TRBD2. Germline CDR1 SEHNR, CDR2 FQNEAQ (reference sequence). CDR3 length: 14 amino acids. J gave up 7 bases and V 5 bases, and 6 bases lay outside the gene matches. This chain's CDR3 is CASSPRGADGELFF. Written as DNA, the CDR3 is TGTGCCAGCAGCCCGCGGGGGGCTGACGGGGAGCTGTTTTTT.

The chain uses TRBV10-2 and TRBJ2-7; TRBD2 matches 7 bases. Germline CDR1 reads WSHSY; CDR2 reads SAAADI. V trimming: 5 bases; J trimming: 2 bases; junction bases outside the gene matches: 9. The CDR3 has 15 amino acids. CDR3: CASSLRTRGPYEQYV. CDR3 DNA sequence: TGCGCCAGCAGTTTGAGGACTAGAGGACCCTACGAGCAGTACGTC.